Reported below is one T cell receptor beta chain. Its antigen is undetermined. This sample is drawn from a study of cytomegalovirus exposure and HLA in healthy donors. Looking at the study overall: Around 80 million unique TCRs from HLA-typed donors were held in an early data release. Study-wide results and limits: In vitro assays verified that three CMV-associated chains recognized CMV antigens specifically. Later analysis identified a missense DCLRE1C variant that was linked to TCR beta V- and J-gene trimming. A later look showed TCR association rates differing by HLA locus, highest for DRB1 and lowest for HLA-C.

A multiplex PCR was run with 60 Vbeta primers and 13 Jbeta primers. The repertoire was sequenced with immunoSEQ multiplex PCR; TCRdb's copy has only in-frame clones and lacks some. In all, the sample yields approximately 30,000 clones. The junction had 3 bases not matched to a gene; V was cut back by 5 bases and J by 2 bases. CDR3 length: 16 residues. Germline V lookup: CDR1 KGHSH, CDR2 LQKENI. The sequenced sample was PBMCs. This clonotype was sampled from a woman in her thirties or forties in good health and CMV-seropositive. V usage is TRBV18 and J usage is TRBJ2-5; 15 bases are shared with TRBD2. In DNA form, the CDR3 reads TGTGCCAGCTCAGCGGGACTAGCGGGAGGTCAAGAGACCCAGTACTTC. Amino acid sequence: CASSAGLAGGQETQYF.